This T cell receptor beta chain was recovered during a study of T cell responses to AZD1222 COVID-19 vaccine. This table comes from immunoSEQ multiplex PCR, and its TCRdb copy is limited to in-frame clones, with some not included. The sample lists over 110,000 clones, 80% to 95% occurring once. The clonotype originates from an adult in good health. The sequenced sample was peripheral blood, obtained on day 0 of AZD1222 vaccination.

CDR3 DNA sequence: TGTGCCAGCAGCTTCAGCGGGAGGAACACCGGGGAGCTGTTTTTT. Translating it yields CASSFSGRNTGELFF. The chain combines TRBV11-3 with TRBJ2-2, with 8 bases identical to TRBD2. This CDR3 is 15 amino acids long. Germline V gene lookup returns CDR1 SGHNT and CDR2 YENEEA. The junction had 1 base not matched to a gene; V was cut back by 3 bases and J by 1 base. The full variable domain, in which reference TRBV11-3 and TRBJ2-2 provide the parts outside the CDR3, is EAGVVQSPRYKIIEKKQPVAFWCNPISGHNTLYWYLQNLGQGPELLIRYENEEAVDDSQLPKDRFSAERLKGVDSTLKIQPAELGDSAVYLCASSFSGRNTGELFFGEGSRLTVL.